A selection of T cell receptor beta chains follows, all from one sample in a study of T cells in Graves' hyperthyroidism and ophthalmopathy. TCRdb passed the multiplex PCR reads through MiXCR, listing each CDR3 protein once. This sample has roughly 750,000 distinct CDR3 sequences, with 16% found just once. The source material was blood. Source of these receptors: a man younger than 30 with Graves' hyperthyroidism. The conserved cysteine and the conserved F or W are not part of the CDR3 here. The D gene is left open where the match is weak.

-,TRBV15,TRBJ1-5,ATSTETGLSNQPQH
-,TRBV19,TRBJ2-7,ASSIKMTGTYEQY
-,TRBV6-6,TRBJ1-6,ASSYSQNSPLH
TRBD2,TRBV20-1,TRBJ2-7,SAARLAGAYEQY
-,TRBV19,TRBJ2-7,ASSIEGHRSSYEQY
-,TRBV10-3,TRBJ2-7,AISESVISHEQY
-,TRBV20-1,TRBJ1-5,SAIEETDQPQH
TRBD2,TRBV6-2/TRBV6-3,TRBJ2-3,ASSYPGLAATDTQY
TRBD1,TRBV29-1,TRBJ2-3,SVEGTGAGTDTQY
-,TRBV9,TRBJ1-2,ASSVAYGRSNYGYT
-,TRBV3-1,TRBJ2-5,ASSQSWLSQY
TRBD1,TRBV27,TRBJ2-7,ASRRTGTGSEQY
-,TRBV28,TRBJ2-7,ASSFGFVYEQY
-,TRBV4-1,TRBJ2-7,ASSQEISSGYEQY
-,TRBV7-2,TRBJ1-1,ASSARREMNTEAF
TRBD2,TRBV3-1,TRBJ2-1,ASSLLSGIHNEQF
-,TRBV29-1,TRBJ2-1,SVAAGRTYNEQF
TRBD1,TRBV12-3/TRBV12-4,TRBJ1-2,ASSSLTQGAIYGYT
-,TRBV18,TRBJ2-7,ASSLDTHSYEQY
-,TRBV2,TRBJ1-1,ASSEEVGSATEAF
TRBD1,TRBV6-1,TRBJ1-1,ASSGDRGLMNTEAF
TRBD2,TRBV29-1,TRBJ2-1,SAGSSGMLYNEQF
TRBD2,TRBV12-3/TRBV12-4,TRBJ2-6,ASSLRARTSLLSGANVLT
-,TRBV10-3,TRBJ1-6,AISTRDGDSPLH
-,TRBV9,TRBJ2-1,ASSVGAASSYNEQF
-,TRBV6-1,TRBJ2-6,ASSFTQGSGANVLT
-,TRBV11-3,TRBJ2-3,ASSSRRRDTQY
-,TRBV15,TRBJ1-1,ATSRGGGSTEAF
-,TRBV27,TRBJ2-1,ASSFDGTNNEQF
TRBD2,TRBV10-3,TRBJ2-7,AISPSGRNDYEQY
-,TRBV20-1,TRBJ2-7,SAREPTSLEQY
-,TRBV27,TRBJ2-1,ASSFTQGQDEQF
TRBD1,TRBV5-6,TRBJ1-2,ASSPGQGADGYT
-,TRBV2,TRBJ1-1,ASSEGPAGGNTEAF
TRBD1,TRBV7-3,TRBJ2-1,ASGQGDSNEQF
TRBD1,TRBV12-3/TRBV12-4,TRBJ2-1,ASGRDRNYNEQF
-,TRBV6-1,TRBJ1-2,ASSEAGAQGGYT
-,TRBV11-3,TRBJ2-5,ASSLDTAQETQY
TRBD1,TRBV19,TRBJ2-3,ASRPGQFSSTDTQY
-,TRBV18,TRBJ2-7,ASSQATLTSEQY
-,TRBV20-1,TRBJ2-7,SARWEGGFEQY
TRBD1,TRBV7-9,TRBJ1-4,ASSQAGQGGEKLF
-,TRBV10-3,TRBJ2-3,ASRGSDTDTQY
-,TRBV28,TRBJ2-1,ASSLTGTIYNEQF
-,TRBV20-1,TRBJ2-1,SAMGGLSYNEQF
-,TRBV28,TRBJ1-2,ASSTGRLSPLNYGYT
-,TRBV3-1,TRBJ2-5,ASSLGTFLDQY
-,TRBV2,TRBJ2-5,ASTSEAFLATQY
TRBD1,TRBV13,TRBJ2-3,ASSSTGRTDTQY
-,TRBV18,TRBJ1-1,ASSPRAMAGSGTEAF
-,TRBV18,TRBJ2-1,ASSKTNGLAATLNEQF